The clone carrying this T cell receptor (beta chain) has only a few counts. Its specificity is unknown. Two oligonucleotides, mixed equimolar, formed the beta constant-region primer covering TRBC1 and TRBC2. Ligated cDNA was amplified by four rounds of PCR with nested alpha and beta constant-region primers and SP2. TCRdb fed the UMI-ligation and nested PCR reads into MiXCR, producing one record per CDR3 protein. The sample yields just over 80,000 distinct CDR3 sequences, about 10% seen once. The sample is drawn from a study of naive and memory T cell subsets. Whole-study results and caveats: Each distinct alpha or beta sequence counts as one clonotype.

V lost 3 bases, J lost 0 bases, and 5 bases lay in between. This CDR3 is built from 14 residues. Germline assignment: CDR1 MDHEN and CDR2 SYDVKM. The V gene is TRBV28, the J gene TRBJ2-2; D is undetermined. This TCR derives from a human donor in good health. Sequenced sample: naive CD8+ T cells from blood. CDR3 amino acids: CASSLAPNTGELFF. The CDR3 DNA reads as TGTGCCAGCAGTTTGGCCCCGAACACCGGGGAGCTGTTTTTT.